This T cell receptor (beta chain) appears in the sequencing data of a study of blood T cell repertoires in COVID-19. Germline CDR1 reads MNHEY; CDR2 reads SMNVEV (reference sequence). The CDR3 totals 16 residues. With 5 bases removed from V and 5 bases from J, the gap between germline ends came to 18 bases. Profiling relied on immunoSEQ multiplex PCR, and the TCRdb table lists in-frame clones only, not all of them. Of around 200,000 clones in the sample, 75% to 90% are singletons; the top ten hold around 0.72%. Source material: peripheral blood. This chain links TRBV27 with TRBJ2-2; maybe TRBD2 (6 bases). The clonotype was recovered from a middle-aged man with acute or convalescent COVID-19. In nucleotides, the CDR3 is TGTGCCAGCAGTCGTGTTGGCGGAGGGGTAACCGGGGAGCTGTTTTTT. Protein sequence: CASSRVGGGVTGELFF.